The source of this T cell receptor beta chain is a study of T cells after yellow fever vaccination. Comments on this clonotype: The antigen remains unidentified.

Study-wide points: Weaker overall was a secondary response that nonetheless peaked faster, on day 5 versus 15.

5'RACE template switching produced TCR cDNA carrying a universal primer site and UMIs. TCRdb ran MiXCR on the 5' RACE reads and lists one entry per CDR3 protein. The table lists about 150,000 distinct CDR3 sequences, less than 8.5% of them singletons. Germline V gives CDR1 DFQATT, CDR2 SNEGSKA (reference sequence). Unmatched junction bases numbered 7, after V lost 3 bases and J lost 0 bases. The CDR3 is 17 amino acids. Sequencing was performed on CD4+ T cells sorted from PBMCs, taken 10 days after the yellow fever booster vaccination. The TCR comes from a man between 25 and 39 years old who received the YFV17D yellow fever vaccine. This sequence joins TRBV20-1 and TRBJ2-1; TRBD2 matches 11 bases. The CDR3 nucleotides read TGCAGTGCTAGCGGACTAGCGGGTACCAGCTCCTACAATGAGCAGTTCTTC. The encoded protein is CSASGLAGTSSYNEQFF.